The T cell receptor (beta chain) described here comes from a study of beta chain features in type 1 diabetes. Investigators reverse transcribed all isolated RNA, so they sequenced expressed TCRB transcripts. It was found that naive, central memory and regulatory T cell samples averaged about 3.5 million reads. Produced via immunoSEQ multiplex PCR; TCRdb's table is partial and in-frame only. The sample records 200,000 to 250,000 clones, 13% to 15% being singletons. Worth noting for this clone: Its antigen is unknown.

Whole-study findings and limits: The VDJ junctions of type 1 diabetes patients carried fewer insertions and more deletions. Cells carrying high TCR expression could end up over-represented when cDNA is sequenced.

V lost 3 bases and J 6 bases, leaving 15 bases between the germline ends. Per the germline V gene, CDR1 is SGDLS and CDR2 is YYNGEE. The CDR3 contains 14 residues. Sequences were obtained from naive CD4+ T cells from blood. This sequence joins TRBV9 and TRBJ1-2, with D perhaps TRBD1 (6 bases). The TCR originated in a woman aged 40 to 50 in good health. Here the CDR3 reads CASSATRGRHGYTF. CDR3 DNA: TGTGCCAGCAGCGCCACCAGGGGACGGCATGGCTACACCTTC.